This is a list of T cell receptor beta chains from one sample in a study of blood T cell repertoires in COVID-19. TCRdb keeps only in-frame clones here, not all; method: immunoSEQ multiplex PCR. The table records 110,000 to 150,000 clones, 78% of them present only once. The source material was peripheral blood. The receptors were sampled from a woman aged 60-75 years with acute or convalescent COVID-19. Both conserved end residues are part of each CDR3. The D gene is left open where the match is weak. Not every row has a clone size; where given, it reads once, few, many or a size class.

- | TRBJ1-1 | few | TRBV7-3 | CASSLIGGSTEAFF | TGTGCCAGCAGCTTAATTGGGGGGAGCACTGAAGCTTTCTTT
TRBD2 | TRBJ2-1 | - | TRBV3-1/TRBV3-2 | CASSHLGTSDTGPSNNEQFF | TGTGCCAGCAGCCACTTAGGGACTAGCGATACCGGCCCAAGCAACAATGAGCAGTTCTTC
- | TRBJ2-7 | few | TRBV19 | CASSWSVDSYEQYF | TGTGCCAGTAGCTGGTCTGTGGACAGCTACGAGCAGTACTTC
TRBD2 | TRBJ2-7 | - | TRBV5-1 | CASSPRLAGPHEQYF | TGCGCCAGCAGCCCAAGACTAGCGGGTCCTCACGAGCAGTACTTC
TRBD1 | TRBJ2-1 | - | TRBV2 | CASSEPRGGTGVNEQFF | TGTGCCAGCAGTGAACCACGAGGGGGGACAGGGGTGAATGAGCAGTTCTTC
- | TRBJ1-6 | once | TRBV12-3/TRBV12-4 | CASRGVNSPLHF | TGTGCCAGCCGGGGGGTGAATTCACCCCTCCACTTT
TRBD1 | TRBJ1-1 | - | TRBV27 | CASLDRVGTEAFF | TGTGCCAGCCTCGACAGGGTGGGCACTGAAGCTTTCTTT
- | TRBJ2-2 | - | TRBV7-9 | CASSLEFRRGRYHTGELFF | TGTGCCAGCAGCTTAGAGTTTCGTCGGGGAAGGTATCACACCGGGGAGCTGTTTTTT
- | TRBJ2-1 | - | TRBV28 | CASYSFPAEQFF | TGTGCCAGTTACAGCTTCCCCGCTGAGCAGTTCTTC
- | TRBJ1-6 | - | TRBV14 | CASSHAPIQNSPLHF | TGTGCCAGCAGCCACGCCCCGATCCAGAATTCACCCCTCCACTTT
TRBD1 | TRBJ2-5 | once | TRBV2 | CASSEAGGNRETQYF | TGTGCCAGCAGTGAGGCAGGGGGAAATAGAGAGACCCAGTACTTC
- | TRBJ2-2 | once | TRBV21-1 | CASTQKSGELFF | TGTGCCAGCACGCAGAAGTCCGGGGAGCTGTTTTTT
TRBD1 | TRBJ2-3 | - | TRBV18 | CASSRTRDRGTDTQYF | TGTGCCAGCTCGCGAACCAGGGACAGGGGAACAGATACGCAGTATTTT
TRBD2 | TRBJ2-1 | - | TRBV14 | CASSQDLLLAGGINEQFF | TGTGCCAGCAGCCAAGATCTTCTTCTAGCGGGAGGCATCAATGAGCAGTTCTTC
- | TRBJ2-5 | - | TRBV15 | CATSRDSRALGETQYF | TGTGCCACCAGCAGAGATTCGAGGGCCTTAGGAGAGACCCAGTACTTC
TRBD1 | TRBJ2-1 | - | TRBV7-2 | CASSLVGGPGFNEQFF | TGTGCCAGCAGCCTTGTAGGGGGCCCCGGTTTCAATGAGCAGTTCTTC
TRBD1 | TRBJ1-6 | - | TRBV5-5 | CASSRTGGDSPLHF | TGTGCCAGCAGCCGGACAGGGGGAGATTCACCCCTCCACTTT
- | TRBJ1-5 | - | TRBV7-8 | CASSLSTSGQPQHF | TGTGCCAGCAGCTTATCAACATCAGGACAGCCCCAGCATTTT
TRBD2 | TRBJ2-5 | - | TRBV3-1/TRBV3-2 | CASSQDLSSGRETQYF | TGTGCCAGCAGCCAAGACTTATCCAGCGGGAGGGAGACCCAGTACTTC
TRBD2 | TRBJ2-1 | - | TRBV11-1 | CASSPPRAGASREQFF | TGTGCCAGCAGCCCCCCAAGGGCGGGAGCATCTCGGGAGCAGTTCTTC
TRBD2 | TRBJ2-1 | - | TRBV4-2 | CASSRRTSGSYNEQFF | TGTGCCAGCAGCCGACGGACTAGCGGGAGCTACAATGAGCAGTTCTTC
TRBD1 | TRBJ1-2 | - | TRBV5-1 | CASSSTGVNYGYTF | TGCGCCAGCAGCTCGACAGGGGTTAACTATGGCTACACCTTC